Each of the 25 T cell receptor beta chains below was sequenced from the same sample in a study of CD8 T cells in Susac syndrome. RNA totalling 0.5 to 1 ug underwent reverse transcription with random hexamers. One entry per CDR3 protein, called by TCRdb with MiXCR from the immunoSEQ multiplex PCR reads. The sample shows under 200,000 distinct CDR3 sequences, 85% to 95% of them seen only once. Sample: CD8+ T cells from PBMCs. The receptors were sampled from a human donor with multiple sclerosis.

CDR3 coding DNA: TGTGCCAGCAGTGGCGGAGGCCCCGGCTACACCTTC. Protein product: CASSGGGPGYTF. The chain uses TRBV25-1 and TRBJ1-2; the D is unclear. V lost 4 bases and J 8 bases, leaving 11 bases between the germline ends. The germline V gene encodes CDR1 MGHDK and CDR2 SYGVNS. The CDR3 loop spans 12 amino acids.

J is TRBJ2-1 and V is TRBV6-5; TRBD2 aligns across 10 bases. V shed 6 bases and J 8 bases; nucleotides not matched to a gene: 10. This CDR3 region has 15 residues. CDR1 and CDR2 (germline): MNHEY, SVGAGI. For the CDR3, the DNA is TGTGCCAGCAGCACGACAGCGGGAGGGACCCATGAGCAGTTCTTC. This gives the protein CASSTTAGGTHEQFF.

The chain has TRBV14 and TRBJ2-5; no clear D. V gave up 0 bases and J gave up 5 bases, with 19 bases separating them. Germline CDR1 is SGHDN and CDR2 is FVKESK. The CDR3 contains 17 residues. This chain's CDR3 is CASSQEAPWTSVETQYF. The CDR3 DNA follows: TGTGCCAGCAGCCAAGAAGCACCCTGGACGTCCGTGGAGACCCAGTACTTC.

The CDR3 protein is CSVEDQLGEQYF. As DNA, the CDR3 is TGCAGCGTTGAAGATCAACTAGGAGAGCAGTACTTC. This chain joins TRBV29-1 and TRBJ2-7, with D maybe TRBD2 (5 bases). Germline V CDR1 and CDR2: SQVTM, ANQGSEA. V was trimmed by 0 bases and J by 7 bases, leaving 10 bases between them. The CDR3 covers 12 residues.

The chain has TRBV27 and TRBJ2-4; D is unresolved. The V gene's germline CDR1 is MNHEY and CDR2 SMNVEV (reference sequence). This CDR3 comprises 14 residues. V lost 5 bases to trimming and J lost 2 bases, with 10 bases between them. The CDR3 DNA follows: TGTGCCAGCAGTATTGGTGGTCCCAAAAACATTCAGTACTTC. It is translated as CASSIGGPKNIQYF.

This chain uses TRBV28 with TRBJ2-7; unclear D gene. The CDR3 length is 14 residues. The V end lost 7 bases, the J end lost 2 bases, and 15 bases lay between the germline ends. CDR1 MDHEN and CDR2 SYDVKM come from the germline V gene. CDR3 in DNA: TGTGCCAGCACCGTAGAAGGCTACCCCTACGAGCAGTACTTC. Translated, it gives CASTVEGYPYEQYF.

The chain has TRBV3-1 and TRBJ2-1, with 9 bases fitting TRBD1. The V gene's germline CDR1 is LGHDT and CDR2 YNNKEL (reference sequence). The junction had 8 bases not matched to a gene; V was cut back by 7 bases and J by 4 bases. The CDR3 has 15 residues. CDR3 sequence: CASTRDRVTYNEQFF. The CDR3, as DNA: TGTGCCAGCACCCGGGACAGGGTAACGTACAATGAGCAGTTCTTC.

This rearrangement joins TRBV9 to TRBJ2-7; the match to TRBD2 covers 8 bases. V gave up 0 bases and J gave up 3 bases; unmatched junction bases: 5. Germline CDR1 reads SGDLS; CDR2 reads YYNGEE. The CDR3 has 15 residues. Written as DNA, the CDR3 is TGTGCCAGCAGCGTAGGCGGGGGGATCAACTACGAGCAGTACTTC. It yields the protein CASSVGGGINYEQYF.

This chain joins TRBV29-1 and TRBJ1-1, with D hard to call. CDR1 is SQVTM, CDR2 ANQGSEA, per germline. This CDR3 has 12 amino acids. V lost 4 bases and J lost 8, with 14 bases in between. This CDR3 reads CSVVAVTAEAFF. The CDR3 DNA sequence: TGCAGCGTTGTTGCCGTGACCGCCGAAGCTTTCTTT.

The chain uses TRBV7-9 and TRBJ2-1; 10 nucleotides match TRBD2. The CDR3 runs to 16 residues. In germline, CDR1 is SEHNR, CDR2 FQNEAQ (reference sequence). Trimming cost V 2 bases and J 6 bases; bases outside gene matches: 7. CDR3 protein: CASSLPGTSARNEQFF. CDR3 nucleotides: TGTGCCAGCAGCTTACCAGGGACTAGCGCACGCAATGAGCAGTTCTTC. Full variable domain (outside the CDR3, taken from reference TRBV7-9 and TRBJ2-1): DTGVSQNPRHKITKRGQNVTFRCDPISEHNRLYWYRQTLGQGPEFLTYFQNEAQLEKSRLLSDRFSAERPKGSFSTLEIQRTEQGDSAMYLCASSLPGTSARNEQFFGPGTRLTVL.

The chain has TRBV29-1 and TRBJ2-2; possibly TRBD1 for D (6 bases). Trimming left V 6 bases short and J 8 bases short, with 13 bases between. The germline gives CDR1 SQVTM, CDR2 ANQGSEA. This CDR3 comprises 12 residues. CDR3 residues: CSVTRGTGELFF. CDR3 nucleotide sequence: TGCAGCGTCACCAGGGGTACGGGGGAGCTGTTTTTT.

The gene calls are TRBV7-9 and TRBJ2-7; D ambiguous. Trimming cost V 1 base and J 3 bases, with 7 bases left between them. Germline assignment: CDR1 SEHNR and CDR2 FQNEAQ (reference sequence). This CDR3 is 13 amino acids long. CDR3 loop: CASSLGWGYEQYF. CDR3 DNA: TGTGCCAGCAGCTTAGGGTGGGGCTACGAGCAGTACTTC.

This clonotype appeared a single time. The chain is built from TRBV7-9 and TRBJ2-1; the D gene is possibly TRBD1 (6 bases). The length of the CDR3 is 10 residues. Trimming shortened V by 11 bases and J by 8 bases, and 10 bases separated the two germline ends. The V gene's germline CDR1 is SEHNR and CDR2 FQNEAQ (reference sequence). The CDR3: CAVQGYEQFF. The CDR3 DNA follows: TGTGCCGTACAGGGTTATGAGCAGTTCTTC.

The CDR3 protein is CASSQDLWTGVSYEQYF. The CDR3, as DNA: TGTGCCAGCAGCCAAGATCTTTGGACAGGGGTATCCTACGAGCAGTACTTC. The chain is built from TRBV3-1 and TRBJ2-7, with 9 bases aligning to TRBD1. Germline trimming cut 0 bases from V and 1 base from J; bases unmatched to any gene: 7. Germline V gives CDR1 LGHDT, CDR2 YNNKEL (reference sequence). The CDR3 length is 17 residues.

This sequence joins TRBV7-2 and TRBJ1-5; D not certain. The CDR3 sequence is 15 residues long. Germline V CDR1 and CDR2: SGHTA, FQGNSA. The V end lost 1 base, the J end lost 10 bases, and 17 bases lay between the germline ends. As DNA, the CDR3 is TGTGCCAGCAGCTTAGAAGCGCAGACCATCTCCCCCCAGCATTTT. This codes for CASSLEAQTISPQHF. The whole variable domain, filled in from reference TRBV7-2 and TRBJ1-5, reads GAGVSQSPSNKVTEKGKDVELRCDPISGHTALYWYRQSLGQGLEFLIYFQGNSAPDKSGLPSDRFSAERTGGSVSTLTIQRTQQEDSAVYLCASSLEAQTISPQHFGDGTRLSIL.

CDR3 loop: CASSPHAPESGEQYF. The CDR3 coding sequence is TGTGCCAGCAGCCCCCACGCCCCGGAGAGCGGCGAGCAGTACTTC. V and J are TRBV9 and TRBJ2-7; D perhaps matches TRBD2 (5 bases). Trimming took off 4 bases at V and 6 bases at J, with 20 bases between the two ends. Looked up from germline, CDR1 is SGDLS and CDR2 is YYNGEE. The CDR3 is 15 amino acids.

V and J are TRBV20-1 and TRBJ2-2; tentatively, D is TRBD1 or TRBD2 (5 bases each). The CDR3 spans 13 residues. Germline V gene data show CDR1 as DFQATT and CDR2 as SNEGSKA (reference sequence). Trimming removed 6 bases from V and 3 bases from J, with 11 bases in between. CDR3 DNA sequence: TGCAGTGCCAGGGACGCGGACACCGGGGAGCTGTTTTTT. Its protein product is CSARDADTGELFF.

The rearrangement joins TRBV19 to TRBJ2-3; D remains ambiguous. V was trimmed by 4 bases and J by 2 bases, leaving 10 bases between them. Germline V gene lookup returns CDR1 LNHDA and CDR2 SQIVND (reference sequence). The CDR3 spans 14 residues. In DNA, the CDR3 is TGTGCCAGTAGTAGGAAGAGCTACACAGATACGCAGTATTTT. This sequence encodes CASSRKSYTDTQYF.

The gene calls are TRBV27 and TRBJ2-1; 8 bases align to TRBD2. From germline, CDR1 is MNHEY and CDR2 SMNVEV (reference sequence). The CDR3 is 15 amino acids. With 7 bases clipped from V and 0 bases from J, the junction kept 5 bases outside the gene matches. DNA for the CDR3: TGTGCCAGCACCCTCGGGAGGGGCTCCTACAATGAGCAGTTCTTC. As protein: CASTLGRGSYNEQFF.

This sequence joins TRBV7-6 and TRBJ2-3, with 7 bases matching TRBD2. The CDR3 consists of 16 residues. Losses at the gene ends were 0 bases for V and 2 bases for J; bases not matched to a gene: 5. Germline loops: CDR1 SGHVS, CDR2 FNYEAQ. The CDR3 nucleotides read TGTGCCAGCAGCTTAGCGGCTAGCGGACCCACAGATACGCAGTATTTT. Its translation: CASSLAASGPTDTQYF.

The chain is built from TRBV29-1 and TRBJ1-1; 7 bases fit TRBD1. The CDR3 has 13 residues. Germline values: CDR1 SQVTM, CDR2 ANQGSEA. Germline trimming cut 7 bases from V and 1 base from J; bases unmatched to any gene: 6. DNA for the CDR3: TGCAGCGGGATAACAGGGGCGAACACTGAAGCTTTCTTT. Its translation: CSGITGANTEAFF.

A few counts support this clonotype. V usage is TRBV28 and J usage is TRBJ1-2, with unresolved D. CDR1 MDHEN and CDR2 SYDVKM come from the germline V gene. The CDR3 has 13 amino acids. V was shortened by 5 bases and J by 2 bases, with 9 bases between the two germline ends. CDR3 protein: CASSPDGNYGYTF. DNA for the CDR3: TGTGCCAGCAGTCCGGACGGAAACTATGGCTACACCTTC.

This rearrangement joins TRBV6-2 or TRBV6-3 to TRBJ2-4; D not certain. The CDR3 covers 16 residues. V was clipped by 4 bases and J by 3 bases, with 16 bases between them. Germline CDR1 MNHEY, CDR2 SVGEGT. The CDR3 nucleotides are TGTGCCAGCAGTTTGGGTAGGGTGACTCTCAAAAACATTCAGTACTTC. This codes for CASSLGRVTLKNIQYF.

The CDR3 sequence: CASSYWTTDEAFF. In DNA, the CDR3 is TGTGCCAGCAGTTACTGGACGACAGATGAAGCTTTCTTT. This chain links TRBV6-2 or TRBV6-3 with TRBJ1-1; D perhaps matches TRBD1 (5 bases). CDR3 length: 13 residues. Germline-derived CDR1 and CDR2 are MNHEY and SVGEGT. The V end was cut by 1 base, the J end by 7 bases, with 10 bases between.

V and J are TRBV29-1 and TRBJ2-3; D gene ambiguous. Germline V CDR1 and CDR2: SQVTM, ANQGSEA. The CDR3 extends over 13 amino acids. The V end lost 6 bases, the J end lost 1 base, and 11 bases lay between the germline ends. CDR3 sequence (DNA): TGCAGCGTGTACCTAGAGGGCACAGATACGCAGTATTTT. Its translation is CSVYLEGTDTQYF.